This T cell receptor (beta chain) is drawn from a study of breast tumors, draining lymph nodes, adjacent tissues. TCRdb reprocessed the multiplex PCR reads via MiXCR and lists one record per CDR3 protein. The profile covers more than 200,000 distinct CDR3 sequences, with approximately 29% appearing a single time and 1.4% taken by the ten largest. Breast cancer patients provided tissue from their axillary draining lymph nodes. Germline CDR1 is GTSNPN and CDR2 is SVGIG (reference sequence). The CDR3 covers 18 residues. Trimming cost V 1 base and J 0 bases; bases outside gene matches: 11. This sequence was found in a female donor with breast cancer. Some clones in this sample may be carry-over from other donors' samples. The specimen was axillary lymph node tissue. This chain joins TRBV30 and TRBJ1-3; 8 bases are a match to TRBD1. Here the CDR3 reads CAWSGNDRGLSSGNTIYF. CDR3 DNA: TGTGCCTGGAGTGGGAACGACAGGGGTCTGAGCTCTGGAAACACCATATATTTT.